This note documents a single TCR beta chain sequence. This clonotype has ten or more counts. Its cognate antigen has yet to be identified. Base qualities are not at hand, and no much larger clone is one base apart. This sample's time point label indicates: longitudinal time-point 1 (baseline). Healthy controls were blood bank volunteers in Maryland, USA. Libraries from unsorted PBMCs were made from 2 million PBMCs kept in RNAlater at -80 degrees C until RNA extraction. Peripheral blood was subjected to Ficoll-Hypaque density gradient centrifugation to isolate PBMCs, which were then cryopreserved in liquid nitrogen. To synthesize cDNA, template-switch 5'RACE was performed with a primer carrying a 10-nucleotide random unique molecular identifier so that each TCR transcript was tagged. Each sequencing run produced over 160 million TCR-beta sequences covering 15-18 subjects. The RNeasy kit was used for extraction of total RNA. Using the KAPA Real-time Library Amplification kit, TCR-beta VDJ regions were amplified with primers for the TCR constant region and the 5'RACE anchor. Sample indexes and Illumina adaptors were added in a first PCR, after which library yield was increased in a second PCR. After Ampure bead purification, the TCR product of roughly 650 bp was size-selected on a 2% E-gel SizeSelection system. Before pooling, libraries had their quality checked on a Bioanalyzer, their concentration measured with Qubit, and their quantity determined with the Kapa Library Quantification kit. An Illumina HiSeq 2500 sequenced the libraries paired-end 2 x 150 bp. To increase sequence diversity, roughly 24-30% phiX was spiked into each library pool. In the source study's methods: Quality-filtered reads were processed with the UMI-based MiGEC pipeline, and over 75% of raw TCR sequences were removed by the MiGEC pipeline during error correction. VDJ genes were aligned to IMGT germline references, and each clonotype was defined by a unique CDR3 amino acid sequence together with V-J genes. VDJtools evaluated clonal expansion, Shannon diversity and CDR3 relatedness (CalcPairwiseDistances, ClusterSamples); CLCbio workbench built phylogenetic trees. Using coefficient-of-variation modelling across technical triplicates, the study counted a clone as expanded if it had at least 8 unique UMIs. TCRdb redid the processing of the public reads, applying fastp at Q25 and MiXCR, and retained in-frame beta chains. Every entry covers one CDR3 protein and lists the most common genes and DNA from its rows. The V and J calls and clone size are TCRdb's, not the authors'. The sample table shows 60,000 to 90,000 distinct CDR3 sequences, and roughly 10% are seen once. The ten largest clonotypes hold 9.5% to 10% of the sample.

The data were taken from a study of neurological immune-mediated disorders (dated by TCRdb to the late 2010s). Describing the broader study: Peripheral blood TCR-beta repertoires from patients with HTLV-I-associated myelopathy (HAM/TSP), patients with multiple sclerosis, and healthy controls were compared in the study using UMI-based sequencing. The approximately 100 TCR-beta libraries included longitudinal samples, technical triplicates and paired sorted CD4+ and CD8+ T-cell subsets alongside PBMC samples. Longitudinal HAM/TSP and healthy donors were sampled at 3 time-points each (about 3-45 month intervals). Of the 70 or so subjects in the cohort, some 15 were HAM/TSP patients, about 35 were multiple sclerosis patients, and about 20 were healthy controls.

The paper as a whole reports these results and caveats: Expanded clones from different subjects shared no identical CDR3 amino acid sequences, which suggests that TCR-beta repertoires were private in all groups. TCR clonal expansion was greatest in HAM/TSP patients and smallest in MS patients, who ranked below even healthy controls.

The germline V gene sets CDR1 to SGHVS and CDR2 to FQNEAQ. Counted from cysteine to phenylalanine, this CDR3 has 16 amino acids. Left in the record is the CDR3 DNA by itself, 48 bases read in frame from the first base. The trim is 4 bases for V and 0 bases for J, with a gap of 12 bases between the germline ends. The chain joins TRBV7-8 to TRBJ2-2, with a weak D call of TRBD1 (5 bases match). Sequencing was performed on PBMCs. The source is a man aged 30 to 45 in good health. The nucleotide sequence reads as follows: TGTGCCAGCAGCTCCTCCGACAGCGCGAACACCGGGGAGCTGTTTTTT. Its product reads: CASSSSDSANTGELFF.